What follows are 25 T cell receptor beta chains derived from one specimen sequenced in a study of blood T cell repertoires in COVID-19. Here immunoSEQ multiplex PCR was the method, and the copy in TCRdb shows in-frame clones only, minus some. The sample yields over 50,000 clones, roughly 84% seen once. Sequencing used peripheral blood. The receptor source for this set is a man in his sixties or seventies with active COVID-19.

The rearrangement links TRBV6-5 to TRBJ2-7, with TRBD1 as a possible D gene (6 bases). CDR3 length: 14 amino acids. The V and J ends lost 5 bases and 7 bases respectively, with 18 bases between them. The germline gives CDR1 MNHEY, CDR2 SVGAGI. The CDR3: CASSTGTGNLEQYF. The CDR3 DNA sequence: TGTGCCAGCAGTACAGGGACCGGGAATTTGGAGCAGTACTTC.

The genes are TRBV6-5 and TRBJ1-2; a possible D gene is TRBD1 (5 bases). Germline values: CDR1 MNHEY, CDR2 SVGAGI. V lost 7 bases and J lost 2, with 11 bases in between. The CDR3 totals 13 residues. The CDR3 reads CASNPGQNYGYTF. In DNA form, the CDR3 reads TGTGCCAGCAACCCAGGGCAGAACTATGGCTACACCTTC.

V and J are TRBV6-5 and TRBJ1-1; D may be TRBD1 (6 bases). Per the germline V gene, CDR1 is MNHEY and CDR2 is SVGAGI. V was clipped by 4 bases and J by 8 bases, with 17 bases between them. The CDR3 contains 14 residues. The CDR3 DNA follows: TGTGCCAGCAGTTTTCTAGACAGGCCCACCGAAGCTTTCTTT. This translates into CASSFLDRPTEAFF.

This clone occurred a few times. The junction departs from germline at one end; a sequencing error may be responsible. The CDR3 sequence is CASTLTGQVGTEAFF. The CDR3, as DNA: TGTGCCAGCACCTTGACGGGACAGGTAGGAACTGAAGCTTTCTTT. The rearrangement uses TRBV5-5 and TRBJ1-1; TRBD1 aligns across 8 bases. Looked up from germline, CDR1 is SGHKS and CDR2 is YYEKEE (reference sequence). The CDR3 loop spans 15 amino acids.

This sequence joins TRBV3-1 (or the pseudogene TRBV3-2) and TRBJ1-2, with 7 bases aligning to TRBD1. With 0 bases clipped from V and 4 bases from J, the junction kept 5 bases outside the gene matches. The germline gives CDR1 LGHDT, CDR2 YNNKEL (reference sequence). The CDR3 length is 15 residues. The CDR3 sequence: CASSQEGGRSYGYTF. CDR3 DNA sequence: TGTGCCAGCAGCCAAGAAGGGGGCCGATCCTATGGCTACACCTTC.

The CDR3 reads CASSRVFDGYTF. DNA of the CDR3: TGTGCCAGCAGTCGAGTTTTCGATGGCTACACCTTC. The chain carries TRBV11-2 and TRBJ1-2; D is ambiguous. Germline V gene sequence: CDR1 SGHAT, CDR2 FQNNGV. This CDR3 has 12 residues. V was trimmed by 6 bases and J by 6 bases, leaving 11 bases between them.

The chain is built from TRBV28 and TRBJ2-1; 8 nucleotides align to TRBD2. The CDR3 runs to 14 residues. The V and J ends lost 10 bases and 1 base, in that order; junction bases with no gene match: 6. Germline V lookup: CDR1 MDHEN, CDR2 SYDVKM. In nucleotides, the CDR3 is TGTGCCACCTCGGGGGGGCGGTCCTACAATGAGCAGTTCTTC. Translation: CATSGGRSYNEQFF.

CDR3 protein: CASSQAHSHYF. CDR3 nucleotides: TGTGCCAGCAGCCAAGCCCATAGTCACTACTTC. This rearrangement joins TRBV3-1 (or the pseudogene TRBV3-2) to TRBJ2-7; D is unresolved. Germline values: CDR1 LGHDT, CDR2 YNNKEL (reference sequence). CDR3 length: 11 residues. The ends were cut back, 1 base at V and 13 bases at J, with 11 bases in the middle.

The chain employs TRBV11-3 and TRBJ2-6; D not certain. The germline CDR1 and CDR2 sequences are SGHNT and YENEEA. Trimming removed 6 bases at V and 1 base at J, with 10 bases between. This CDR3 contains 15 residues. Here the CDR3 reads CASRRSSSGANVLTF. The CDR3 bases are TGTGCCAGCAGACGGAGTTCTTCTGGGGCCAACGTCCTGACTTTC. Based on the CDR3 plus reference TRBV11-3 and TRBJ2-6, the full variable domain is EAGVVQSPRYKIIEKKQPVAFWCNPISGHNTLYWYLQNLGQGPELLIRYENEEAVDDSQLPKDRFSAERLKGVDSTLKIQPAELGDSAVYLCASRRSSSGANVLTFGAGSRLTVL.

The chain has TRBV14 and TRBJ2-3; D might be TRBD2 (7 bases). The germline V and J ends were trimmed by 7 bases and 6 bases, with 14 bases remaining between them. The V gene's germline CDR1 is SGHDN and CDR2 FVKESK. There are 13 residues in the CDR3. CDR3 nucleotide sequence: TGTGCCAGCACCTGGGGGGGCGGCGATACGCAGTATTTT. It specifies CASTWGGGDTQYF.

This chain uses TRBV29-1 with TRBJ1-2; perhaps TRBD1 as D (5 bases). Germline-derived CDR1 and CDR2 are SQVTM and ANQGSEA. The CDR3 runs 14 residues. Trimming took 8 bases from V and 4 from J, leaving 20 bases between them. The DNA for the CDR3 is TGCAGCATTTTTACAGGTCCCCCGAGCTATGGCTACACCTTC. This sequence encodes CSIFTGPPSYGYTF.

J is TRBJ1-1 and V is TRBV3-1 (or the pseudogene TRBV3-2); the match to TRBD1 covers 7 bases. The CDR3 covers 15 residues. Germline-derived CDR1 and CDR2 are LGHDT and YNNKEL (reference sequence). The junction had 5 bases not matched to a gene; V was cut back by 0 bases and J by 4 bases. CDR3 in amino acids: CASSQDWAGGTEAFF. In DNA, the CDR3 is TGTGCCAGCAGCCAAGATTGGGCAGGGGGCACTGAAGCTTTCTTT.

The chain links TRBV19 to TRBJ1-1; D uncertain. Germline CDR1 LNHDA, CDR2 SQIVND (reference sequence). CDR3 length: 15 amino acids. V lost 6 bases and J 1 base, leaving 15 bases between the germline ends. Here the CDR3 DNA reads TGTGCCAGTAGCCCTTTAGGCCGCGGGAACACTGAAGCTTTCTTT. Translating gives CASSPLGRGNTEAFF.

The CDR3, as DNA: TGTGCCAGCAGTTTACCGGGAGGAGGCACAGATACGCAGTATTTT. It yields the protein CASSLPGGGTDTQYF. V gene TRBV28 combines with J gene TRBJ2-3, with TRBD2 matching 7 bases. Germline assignment: CDR1 MDHEN and CDR2 SYDVKM. V lost 2 bases, J lost 1 base, and 3 bases stayed unmatched. The CDR3 is 15 residues long.

The CDR3 bases are TGTGCCATCAGGGCCCACACAGATACGCAGTATTTT. It specifies CAIRAHTDTQYF. The chain links TRBV10-3 to TRBJ2-3, with D unclear. CDR3 length: 12 amino acids. CDR1 is ENHRY and CDR2 is SYGVKD in the germline V gene. V dropped 6 bases and J dropped 2 bases, with 6 bases sitting between them.

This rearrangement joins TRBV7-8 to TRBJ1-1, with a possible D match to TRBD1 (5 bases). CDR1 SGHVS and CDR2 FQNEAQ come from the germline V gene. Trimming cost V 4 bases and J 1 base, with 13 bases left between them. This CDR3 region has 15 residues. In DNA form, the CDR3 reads TGTGCCAGCAGCTCAAGAGGCAGGGCGAACACTGAAGCTTTCTTT. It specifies CASSSRGRANTEAFF.

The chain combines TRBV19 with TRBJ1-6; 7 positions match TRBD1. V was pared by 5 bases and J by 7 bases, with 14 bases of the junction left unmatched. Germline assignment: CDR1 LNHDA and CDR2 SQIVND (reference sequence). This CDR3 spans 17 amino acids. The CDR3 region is CASSRRTADRSNSPLHF. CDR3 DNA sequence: TGTGCCAGTAGTCGCCGGACGGCGGACAGGTCCAATTCACCCCTCCACTTT.

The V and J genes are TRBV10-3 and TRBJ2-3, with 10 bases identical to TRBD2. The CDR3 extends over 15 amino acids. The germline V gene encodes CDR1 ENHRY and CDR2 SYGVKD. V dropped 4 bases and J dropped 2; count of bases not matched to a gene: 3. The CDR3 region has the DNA TGTGCCATCAGTGCAGCGGGGGGGCTCACAGATACGCAGTATTTT. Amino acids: CAISAAGGLTDTQYF.

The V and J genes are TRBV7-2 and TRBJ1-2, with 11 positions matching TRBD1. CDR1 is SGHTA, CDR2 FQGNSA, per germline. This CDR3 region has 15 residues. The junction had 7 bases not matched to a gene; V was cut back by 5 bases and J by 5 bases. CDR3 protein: CASSAIGTGGYGYTF. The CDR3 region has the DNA TGTGCCAGCAGCGCAATCGGGACAGGGGGGTATGGCTACACCTTC.

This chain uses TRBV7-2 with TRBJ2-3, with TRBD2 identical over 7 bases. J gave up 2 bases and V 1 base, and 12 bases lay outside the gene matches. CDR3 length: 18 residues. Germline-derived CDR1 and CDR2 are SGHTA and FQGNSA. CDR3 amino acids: CASSLDSWAGEYTDTQYF. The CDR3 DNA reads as TGTGCCAGCAGCTTAGATTCATGGGCGGGGGAGTACACAGATACGCAGTATTTT.

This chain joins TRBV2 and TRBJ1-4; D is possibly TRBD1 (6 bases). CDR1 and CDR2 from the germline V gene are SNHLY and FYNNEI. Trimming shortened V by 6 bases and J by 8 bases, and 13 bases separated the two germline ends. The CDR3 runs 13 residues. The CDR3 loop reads CASSLNRVEKLFF. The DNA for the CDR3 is TGTGCCAGCAGCCTCAACAGGGTGGAAAAACTGTTTTTT.

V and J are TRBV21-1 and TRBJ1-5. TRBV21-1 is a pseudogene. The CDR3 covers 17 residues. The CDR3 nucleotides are TGTGCCAGCAGCAAACTGGCGGGGGCGTGTGGCAATCAGCCCCAGCATTTT. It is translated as CASSKLAGACGNQPQHF.

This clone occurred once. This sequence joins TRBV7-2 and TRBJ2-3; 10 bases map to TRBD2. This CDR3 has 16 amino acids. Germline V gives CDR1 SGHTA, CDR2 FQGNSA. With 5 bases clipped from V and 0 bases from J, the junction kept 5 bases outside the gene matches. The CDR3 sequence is CASSPLAGASTDTQYF. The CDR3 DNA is TGTGCCAGCAGCCCCCTAGCGGGGGCTAGCACAGATACGCAGTATTTT.

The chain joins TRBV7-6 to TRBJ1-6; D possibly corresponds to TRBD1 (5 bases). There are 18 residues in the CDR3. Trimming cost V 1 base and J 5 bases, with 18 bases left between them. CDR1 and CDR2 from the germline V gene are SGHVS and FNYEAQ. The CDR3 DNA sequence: TGTGCCAGCAGCTTAGGATTAGGCGGGGCTAACAATAATTCACCCCTCCACTTT. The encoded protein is CASSLGLGGANNNSPLHF.

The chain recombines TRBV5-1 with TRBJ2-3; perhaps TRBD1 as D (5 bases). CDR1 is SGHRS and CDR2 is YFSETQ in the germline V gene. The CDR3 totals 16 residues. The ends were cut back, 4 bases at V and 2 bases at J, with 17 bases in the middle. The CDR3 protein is CASSADSLMATDTQYF. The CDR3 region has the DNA TGCGCCAGCAGCGCCGACAGTTTAATGGCCACAGATACGCAGTATTTT.